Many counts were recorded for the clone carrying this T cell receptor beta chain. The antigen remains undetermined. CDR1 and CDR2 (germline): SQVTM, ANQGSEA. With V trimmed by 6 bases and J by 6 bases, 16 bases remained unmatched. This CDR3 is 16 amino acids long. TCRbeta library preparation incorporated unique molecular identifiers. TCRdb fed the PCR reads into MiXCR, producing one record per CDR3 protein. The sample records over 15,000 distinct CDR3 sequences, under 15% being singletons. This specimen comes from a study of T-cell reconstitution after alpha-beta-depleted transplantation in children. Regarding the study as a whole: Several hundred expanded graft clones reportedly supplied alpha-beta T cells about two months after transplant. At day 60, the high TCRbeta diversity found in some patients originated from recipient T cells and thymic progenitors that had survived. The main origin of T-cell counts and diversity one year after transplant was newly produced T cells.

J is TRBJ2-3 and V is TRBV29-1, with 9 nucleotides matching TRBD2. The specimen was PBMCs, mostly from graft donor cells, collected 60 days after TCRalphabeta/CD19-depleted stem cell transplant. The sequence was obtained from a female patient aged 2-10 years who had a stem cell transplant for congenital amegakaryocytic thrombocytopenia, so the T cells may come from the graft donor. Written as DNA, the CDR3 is TGCAGCGTACGGAACGTAGCGGGAGTGGGATCGGATACGCAGTATTTT. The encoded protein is CSVRNVAGVGSDTQYF.